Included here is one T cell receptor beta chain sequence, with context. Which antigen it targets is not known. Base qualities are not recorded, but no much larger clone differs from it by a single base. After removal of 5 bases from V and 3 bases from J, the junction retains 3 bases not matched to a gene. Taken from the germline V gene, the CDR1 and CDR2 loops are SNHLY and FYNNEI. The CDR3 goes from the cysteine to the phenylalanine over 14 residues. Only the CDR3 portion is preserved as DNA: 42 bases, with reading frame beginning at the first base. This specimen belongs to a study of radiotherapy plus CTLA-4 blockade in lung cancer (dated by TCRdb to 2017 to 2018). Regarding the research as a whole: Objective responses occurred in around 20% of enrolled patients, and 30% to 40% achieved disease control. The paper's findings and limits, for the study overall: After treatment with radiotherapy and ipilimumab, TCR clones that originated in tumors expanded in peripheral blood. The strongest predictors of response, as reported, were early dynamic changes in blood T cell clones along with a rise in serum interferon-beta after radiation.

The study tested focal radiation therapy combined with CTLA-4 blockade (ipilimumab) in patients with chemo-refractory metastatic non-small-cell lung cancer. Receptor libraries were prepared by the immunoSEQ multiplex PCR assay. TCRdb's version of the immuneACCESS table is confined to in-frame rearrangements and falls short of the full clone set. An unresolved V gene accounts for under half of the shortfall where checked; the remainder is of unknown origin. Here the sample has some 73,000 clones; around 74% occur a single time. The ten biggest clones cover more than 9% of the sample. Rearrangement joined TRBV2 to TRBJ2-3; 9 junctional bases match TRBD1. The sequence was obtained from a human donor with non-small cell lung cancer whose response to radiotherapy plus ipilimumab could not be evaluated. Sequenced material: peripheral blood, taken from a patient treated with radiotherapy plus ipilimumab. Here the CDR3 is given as CASSPGQGTDTQYF. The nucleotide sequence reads TGTGCCAGCAGTCCGGGACAGGGAACAGATACGCAGTATTTT.